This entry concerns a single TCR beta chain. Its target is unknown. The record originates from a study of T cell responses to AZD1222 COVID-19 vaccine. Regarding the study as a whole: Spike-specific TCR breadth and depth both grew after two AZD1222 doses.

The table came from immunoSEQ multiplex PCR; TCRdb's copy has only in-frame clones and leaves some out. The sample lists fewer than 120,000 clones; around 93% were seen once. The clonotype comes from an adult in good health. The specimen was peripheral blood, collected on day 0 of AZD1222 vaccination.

CDR3: CASSSRETGELFF. The CDR3 DNA reads TGTGCCAGCAGCTCCAGGGAAACCGGGGAGCTGTTTTTT. The chain joins TRBV7-9 to TRBJ2-2, with D possibly being TRBD1 (5 bases). This CDR3 spans 13 amino acids. The germline CDR1 and CDR2 sequences are SEHNR and FQNEAQ (reference sequence). The ends were cut back, 4 bases at V and 5 bases at J, with 8 bases in the middle.